Detailed here is one TCR beta chain. Its antigen is not known. This record comes from a study of T cell responses to AZD1222 COVID-19 vaccine. Findings of the study overall: The donor cohort was predominantly white British with a female majority, and clonal diversity may have been underestimated. Seropositive at baseline were only six AZD1222 recipients.

TCRdb's table, derived via immunoSEQ multiplex PCR, lists solely in-frame clones and lacks some. The sample contains approximately 140,000 clones, roughly nine tenths of which appear only once. This CDR3 region has 19 residues. Germline V gene data show CDR1 as SNHLY and CDR2 as FYNNEI. The junction had 17 bases not matched to a gene; V was cut back by 8 bases and J by 2 bases. Material: peripheral blood, obtained on day 0 of AZD1222 vaccination. The sequence came from an adult in good health. This chain links TRBV2 with TRBJ2-4, with 11 bases fitting TRBD2. Here the CDR3 DNA reads TGTGCCAGCGCGTGGGTAGTAGCGGGAGGGCTGCGGCCCAAAAACATTCAGTACTTC. It translates to CASAWVVAGGLRPKNIQYF.